These T cell receptor beta chains were read from a single sample in a study of CD8 T cells in Susac syndrome. Using its own MiXCR run on the immunoSEQ multiplex PCR reads, TCRdb lists one record per CDR3 protein. Of approximately 300,000 distinct CDR3 sequences in the sample, 75% to 85% were seen once. The sequenced sample consisted of CD8+ T cells from PBMCs. The receptors shown here come from a human donor with multiple sclerosis. The CDR3 runs from the conserved cysteine through the conserved F or W. The D gene is left open where the match is weak. Size is stated for part of the rows, as once, few or many counts, or as a class when the clone is expanded.

D gene | J gene | V gene | clone size | CDR3 DNA | CDR3 protein
TRBD2 | TRBJ2-7 | TRBV6-2/TRBV6-3 | - | TGTGCCAGCAGTGACACACGGGAGGTAGCGTACGAGCAGTACTTC | CASSDTREVAYEQYF
- | TRBJ1-1 | TRBV7-9 | - | TGTGCCAGCAGCTTAGAGGCGAACACTGAAGCTTTCTTT | CASSLEANTEAFF
TRBD2 | TRBJ2-1 | TRBV2 | - | TGTGCCAGCAGTGGAACTAGCGGGAGGTCCAGCTCCTACAATGAGCAGTTCTTC | CASSGTSGRSSSYNEQFF
TRBD2 | TRBJ2-7 | TRBV5-6 | - | TGTGCCAGCAGCTTTGATCTAGCGGGAGACGAGCAGTACTTC | CASSFDLAGDEQYF
TRBD2 | TRBJ2-7 | TRBV28 | - | TGTGCCAGCAGTTTCTCCGGGAGGCTTAGATACGAGCAGTACTTC | CASSFSGRLRYEQYF
TRBD2 | TRBJ2-1 | TRBV3-1 | - | TGTGCCACCACCGGGACTAGCTCCTACAATGAGCAGTTCTTC | CATTGTSSYNEQFF
- | TRBJ2-7 | TRBV29-1 | - | TGCAGCGTTGAAGGGAAGCTGGGGACCTACGAGCAGTACTTC | CSVEGKLGTYEQYF
- | TRBJ2-1 | TRBV27 | - | TGTGCCAGCAGTCCCGGGTGGTACAATGAGCAGTTCTTC | CASSPGWYNEQFF
- | TRBJ1-1 | TRBV6-1 | few | TGTGCCAGCAGTGACCCCGGGACAATGAACACTGAAGCTTTCTTT | CASSDPGTMNTEAFF
TRBD2 | TRBJ2-7 | TRBV4-1 | - | TGCGCCAGCAGCCAAGTACTAGCGGACTTCTACGAGCAGTACTTC | CASSQVLADFYEQYF
- | TRBJ2-3 | TRBV2 | - | TGTGCCAGCCTGGGCACAGATACGCAGTATTTT | CASLGTDTQYF
- | TRBJ2-1 | TRBV5-1 | - | TGCGCCAGCAGCCTACCCGACAGGCTTTCCTACAATGAGCAGTTCTTC | CASSLPDRLSYNEQFF
TRBD2 | TRBJ2-1 | TRBV20-1 | - | TGCAGTGCTAGAGACACCAGTAGCGGGAGTCTCTACAATGAGCAGTTCTTC | CSARDTSSGSLYNEQFF
- | TRBJ1-1 | TRBV6-1 | - | TGTGCCAGCAGGGAAAGGGGGGAACAGGAAGCGAGGATGAACACTGAAGCTTTCTTT | CASRERGEQEARMNTEAFF
TRBD2 | TRBJ2-1 | TRBV7-9 | - | TGTATATACGAGCGGGAGGGGAACAATGAGCAGTTCTTC | CIYEREGNNEQFF
- | TRBJ2-1 | TRBV30 | - | TGTGCCTGCAGCGCAACAGGGTACAATGAGCAGTTCTTC | CACSATGYNEQFF
TRBD2 | TRBJ2-5 | TRBV10-3 | few | TGTGCCATCAGTGAGGAGGGGAGGGGTGAGACCCAGTACTTC | CAISEEGRGETQYF
- | TRBJ2-3 | TRBV28 | - | TGTGCCAGCAGGGACAGATCGATCTGGGCAGATACGCAGTATTTT | CASRDRSIWADTQYF
- | TRBJ2-7 | TRBV4-3 | - | TGCGCCAGCAGCCAAGATAGGACAAGGAGCGGATACGAGCAGTACTTC | CASSQDRTRSGYEQYF
TRBD2 | TRBJ2-5 | TRBV24-1 | - | TGTGCCACCAGTGATTTTAGACTAGCGGGGGAAGAGACCCAGTACTTC | CATSDFRLAGEETQYF
TRBD1 | TRBJ1-5 | TRBV10-3 | - | TGTGCCATCGGGACAGGGTACTTTCAGCCCCAGCATTTT | CAIGTGYFQPQHF
- | TRBJ1-3 | TRBV7-9 | - | TGTGCCAGCAGCCGCAGGGCCTCTGGAAACACCATATATTTT | CASSRRASGNTIYF
- | TRBJ1-1 | TRBV20-1 | - | TGCAGTGCTAGAGATATTGTTTACGGGCGGAACACTGAAGCTTTCTTT | CSARDIVYGRNTEAFF
TRBD1 | TRBJ2-7 | TRBV28 | - | TGTGCCAGCAGTCCGGGACAGGGTTGGGACGAGCAGTACTTC | CASSPGQGWDEQYF
- | TRBJ2-7 | TRBV24-1 | - | TGTGCCACCAGTGACTGGCGCTCCTACGAGCAGTACTTC | CATSDWRSYEQYF
- | TRBJ2-7 | TRBV19 | - | TGTGCCAGTAGCACCCGGGACGGAGGAACCTACGAGCAGTACTTC | CASSTRDGGTYEQYF
- | TRBJ2-1 | TRBV10-3 | - | TGTGCCATCAGTGAACCCGGGGGCACCTACAATGAGCAGTTCTTC | CAISEPGGTYNEQFF
- | TRBJ1-2 | TRBV28 | - | TGTGCCAGCAGTTTAATAGGGCCTAACTATGGCTACACCTTC | CASSLIGPNYGYTF
TRBD1 | TRBJ1-2 | TRBV7-9 | few | TGTGCCAGCAGCCCGTCGACAGGGCTCAACTATGGCTACACCTTC | CASSPSTGLNYGYTF
- | TRBJ2-1 | TRBV29-1 | once | TGCAGCGCCCGGCTGGCAGGGCTGCCCCCAGAGCAGTTCTTC | CSARLAGLPPEQFF
- | TRBJ2-1 | TRBV11-2 | - | TGTGCCAGCAGCTTAGGGCGGAATGAGCAGTTCTTC | CASSLGRNEQFF